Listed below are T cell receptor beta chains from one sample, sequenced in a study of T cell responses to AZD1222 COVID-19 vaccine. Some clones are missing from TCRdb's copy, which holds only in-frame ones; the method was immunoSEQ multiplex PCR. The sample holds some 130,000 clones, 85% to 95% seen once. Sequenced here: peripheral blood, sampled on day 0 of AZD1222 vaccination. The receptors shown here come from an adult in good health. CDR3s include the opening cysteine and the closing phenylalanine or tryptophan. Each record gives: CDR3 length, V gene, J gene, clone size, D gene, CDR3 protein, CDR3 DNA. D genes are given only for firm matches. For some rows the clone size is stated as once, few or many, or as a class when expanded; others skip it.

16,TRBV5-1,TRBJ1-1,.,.,CASSRDRGAVNTEAFF,TGCGCCAGCAGCCGGGACCGGGGGGCCGTGAACACTGAAGCTTTCTTT
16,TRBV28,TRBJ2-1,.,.,CASSLKGTLKYNEQFF,TGTGCCAGCAGTTTAAAGGGGACCCTAAAATACAATGAGCAGTTCTTC
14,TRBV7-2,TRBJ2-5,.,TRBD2,CASSPRAGEETQYF,TGTGCCAGCAGCCCAAGGGCGGGGGAAGAGACCCAGTACTTC
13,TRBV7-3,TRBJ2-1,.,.,CASSPFMSGEQFF,TGTGCCAGCAGCCCCTTTATGAGCGGTGAGCAGTTCTTC
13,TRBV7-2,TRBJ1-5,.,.,CASSPNTNQPQHF,TGTGCCAGCAGCCCCAACACAAATCAGCCCCAGCATTTT
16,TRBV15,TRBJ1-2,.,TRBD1,CATSSSPGTGGNGYTF,TGTGCCACCAGCAGCAGTCCCGGGACAGGGGGCAATGGCTACACCTTC
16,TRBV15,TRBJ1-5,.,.,CATSRDPGVSNQPQHF,TGTGCCACCAGCAGAGATCCTGGGGTTAGCAATCAGCCCCAGCATTTT
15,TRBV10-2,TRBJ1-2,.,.,CASSMKDRSVYGYTF,TGCGCCAGCAGTATGAAGGACAGATCCGTCTATGGCTACACCTTC
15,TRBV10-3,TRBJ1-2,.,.,CAISEPGIPNYGYTF,TGTGCCATCAGTGAACCAGGTATACCTAACTATGGCTACACCTTC
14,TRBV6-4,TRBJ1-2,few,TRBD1,CASSEISGGSGYTF,TGTGCCAGCAGTGAAATATCAGGGGGAAGTGGCTACACCTTC
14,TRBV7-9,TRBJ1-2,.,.,CASSLVIRGRGYTF,TGTGCCAGCAGCTTAGTAATCAGGGGCCGCGGCTACACCTTC
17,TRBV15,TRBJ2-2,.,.,CATSRGNPGFDTGELFF,TGTGCCACCAGCAGAGGGAACCCAGGGTTCGACACCGGGGAGCTGTTTTTT
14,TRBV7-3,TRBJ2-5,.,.,CASSSMGGQETQYF,TGTGCCAGCAGCTCCATGGGTGGCCAAGAGACCCAGTACTTC
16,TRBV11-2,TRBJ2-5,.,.,CASSLGFRINQETQYF,TGTGCCAGCAGCTTAGGCTTCAGGATAAATCAAGAGACCCAGTACTTC
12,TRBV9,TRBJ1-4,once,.,CAPPGRNEKLFF,TGTGCCCCGCCCGGCAGGAATGAAAAACTGTTTTTT
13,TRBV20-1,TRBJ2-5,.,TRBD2,CSASWSGSETQYF,TGCAGTGCTAGTTGGAGCGGGAGCGAGACCCAGTACTTC
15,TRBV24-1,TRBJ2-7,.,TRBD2,CATSGTSGSLYEQYF,TGTGCCACCAGTGGGACTAGCGGGAGTCTGTACGAGCAGTACTTC
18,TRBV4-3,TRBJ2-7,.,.,CASSQDPPGEAESYEQYF,TGCGCCAGCAGCCAAGATCCCCCGGGGGAGGCCGAGTCCTACGAGCAGTACTTC
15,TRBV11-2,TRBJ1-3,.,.,CASSLLRGSGNTIYF,TGTGCCAGCAGCTTACTAAGGGGGTCTGGAAACACCATATATTTT
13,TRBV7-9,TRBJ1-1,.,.,CASSLESYTEAFF,TGTGCCAGCAGCTTAGAGAGCTACACTGAAGCTTTCTTT
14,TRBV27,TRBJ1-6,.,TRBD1,CASSQTGGNSPLHF,TGTGCCAGCAGCCAGACAGGGGGAAATTCACCCCTCCACTTT
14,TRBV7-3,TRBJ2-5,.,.,CASSLAGLSETQYF,TGTGCCAGCAGCTTAGCGGGGTTGTCAGAGACCCAGTACTTC
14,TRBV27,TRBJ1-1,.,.,CASSPRDLNTEAFF,TGTGCCAGCAGCCCGAGGGATCTGAACACTGAAGCTTTCTTT
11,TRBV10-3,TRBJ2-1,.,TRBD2,CAIRTSDEQFF,TGTGCCATCAGGACTAGCGATGAGCAGTTCTTC
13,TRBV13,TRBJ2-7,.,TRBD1,CASSEGQFYEQYF,TGTGCCAGCAGTGAGGGACAGTTCTACGAGCAGTACTTC
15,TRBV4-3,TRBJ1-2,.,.,CASSQDLGPIAGYTF,TGCGCCAGCAGCCAAGACTTGGGACCGATAGCAGGCTACACCTTC